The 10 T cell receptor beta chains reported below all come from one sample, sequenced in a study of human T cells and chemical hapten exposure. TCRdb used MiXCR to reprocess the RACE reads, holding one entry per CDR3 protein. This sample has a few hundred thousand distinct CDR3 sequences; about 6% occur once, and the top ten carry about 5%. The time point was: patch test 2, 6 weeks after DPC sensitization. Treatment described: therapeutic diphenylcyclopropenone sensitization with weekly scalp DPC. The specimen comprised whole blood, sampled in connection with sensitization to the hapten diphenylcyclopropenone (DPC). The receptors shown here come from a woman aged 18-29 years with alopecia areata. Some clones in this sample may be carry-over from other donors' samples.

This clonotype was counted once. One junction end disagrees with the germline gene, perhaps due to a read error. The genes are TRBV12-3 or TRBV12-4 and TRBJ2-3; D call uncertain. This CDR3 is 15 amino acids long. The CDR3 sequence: CASSSSGRSTDTPYF. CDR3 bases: TGTGCCAGCAGTTCCTCCGGGCGTAGCACAGATACGCCGTATTTT.

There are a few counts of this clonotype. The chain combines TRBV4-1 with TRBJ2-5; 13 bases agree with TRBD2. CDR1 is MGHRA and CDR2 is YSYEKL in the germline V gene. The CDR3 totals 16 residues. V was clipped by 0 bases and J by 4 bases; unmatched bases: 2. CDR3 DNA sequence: TGCGCCAGCAGCCAAGATCGACTAGCGGGGGGAGAGACCCAGTACTTC. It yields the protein CASSQDRLAGGETQYF.

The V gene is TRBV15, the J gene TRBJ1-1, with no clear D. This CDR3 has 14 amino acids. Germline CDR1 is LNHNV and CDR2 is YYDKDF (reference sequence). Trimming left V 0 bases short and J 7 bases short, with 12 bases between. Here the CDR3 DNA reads TGTGCCACCAGCAGAGATCGGGCAGCGAATGAAGCTTTCTTT. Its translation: CATSRDRAANEAFF. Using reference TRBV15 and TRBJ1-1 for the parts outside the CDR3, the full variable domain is DAMVIQNPRYQVTQFGKPVTLSCSQTLNHNVMYWYQQKSSQAPKLLFHYYDKDFNNEADTPDNFQSRRPNTSFCFLDIRSPGLGDTAMYLCATSRDRAANEAFFGQGTRLTVV.

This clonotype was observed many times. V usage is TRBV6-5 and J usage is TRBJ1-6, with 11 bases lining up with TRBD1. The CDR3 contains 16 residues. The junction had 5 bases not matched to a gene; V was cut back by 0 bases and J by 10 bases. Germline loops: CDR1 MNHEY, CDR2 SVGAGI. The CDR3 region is CASSYSDRGRESPLHF. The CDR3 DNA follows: TGTGCCAGCAGTTACTCGGACAGGGGGCGCGAGTCACCCCTCCACTTT.

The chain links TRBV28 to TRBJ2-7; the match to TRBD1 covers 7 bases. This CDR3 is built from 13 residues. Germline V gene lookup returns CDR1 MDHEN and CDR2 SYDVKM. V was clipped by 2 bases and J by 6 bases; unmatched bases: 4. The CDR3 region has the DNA TGTGCCAGCAGTTTAACTAGGGGGCGCGAGCAGTACTTC. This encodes CASSLTRGREQYF.

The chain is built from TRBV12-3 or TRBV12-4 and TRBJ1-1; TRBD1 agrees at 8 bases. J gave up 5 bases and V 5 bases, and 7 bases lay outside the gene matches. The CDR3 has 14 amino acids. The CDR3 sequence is CASSPGGAGTEAFF. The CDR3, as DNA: TGTGCCAGCAGTCCAGGGGGCGCGGGAACTGAAGCTTTCTTT.

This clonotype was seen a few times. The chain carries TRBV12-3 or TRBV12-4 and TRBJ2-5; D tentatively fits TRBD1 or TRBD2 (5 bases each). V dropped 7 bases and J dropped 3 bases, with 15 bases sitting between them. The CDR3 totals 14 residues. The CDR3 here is CASTLGTLKETQYF. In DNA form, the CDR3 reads TGTGCCAGCACCCTGGGGACGCTAAAAGAGACCCAGTACTTC.

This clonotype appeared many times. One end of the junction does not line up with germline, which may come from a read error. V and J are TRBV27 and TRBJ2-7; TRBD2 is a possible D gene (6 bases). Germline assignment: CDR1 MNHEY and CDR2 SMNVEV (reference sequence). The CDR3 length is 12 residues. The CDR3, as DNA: TGTGCCAGCAGTTTGGGGGGACCGGACCTCCTCTTC. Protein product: CASSLGGPDLLF.

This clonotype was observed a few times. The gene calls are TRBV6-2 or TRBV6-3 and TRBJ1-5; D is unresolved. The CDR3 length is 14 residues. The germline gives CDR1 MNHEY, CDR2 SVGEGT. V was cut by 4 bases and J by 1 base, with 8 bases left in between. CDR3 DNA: TGTGCCAGCAGTTTTGCCGGGAGCAATCAGCCCCAGCATTTT. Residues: CASSFAGSNQPQHF.

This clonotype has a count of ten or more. The CDR3 sequence: CASSQETSGSYTQYF. DNA of the CDR3: TGTGCCAGCAGCCAGGAAACTAGCGGGAGTTATACGCAGTATTTT. The chain couples TRBV4-2 to TRBJ2-3; 11 nucleotides match TRBD2. Germline loops: CDR1 LGHNA, CDR2 YNFKEQ. The trim removed 3 bases at V and 7 bases at J, leaving 6 bases unmatched. This CDR3 region has 15 residues.